These 25 T cell receptor beta chains were sequenced from one sample in a study of shared clonotypes between healthy human individuals. Using immunoSEQ multiplex PCR, the repertoire was profiled, and TCRdb retains in-frame clones only, with some absent. The sample consists of about 490,000 clones, over 75% of them appearing once. Sequencing was done on a sample of PBMCs. The receptor set was obtained from a woman aged 40 to 50 in good health. Some clones in this sample may be carry-over from other donors' samples.

This chain links TRBV5-6 with TRBJ1-2; TRBD1 aligns across 8 bases. V was pared by 1 base and J by 8 bases, with 10 bases of the junction left unmatched. The CDR3 is 15 amino acids. Germline assignment: CDR1 SGHDT and CDR2 YYEEEE. The CDR3 region is CASSLYPQGAQGYTF. DNA of the CDR3: TGTGCCAGCAGCTTGTATCCGCAGGGGGCGCAGGGCTACACCTTC.

The rearrangement joins TRBV7-2 to TRBJ2-2; the match to TRBD2 covers 8 bases. The CDR3 consists of 14 residues. V gave up 4 bases and J gave up 7 bases; unmatched junction bases: 5. The V gene's germline CDR1 is SGHTA and CDR2 FQGNSA. CDR3 amino acids: CASSSGLVGGELFF. In nucleotides, the CDR3 is TGTGCCAGCAGCTCGGGACTAGTTGGCGGGGAGCTGTTTTTT.

This sequence joins TRBV19 and TRBJ1-4; 11 nucleotides match TRBD1. The CDR3 loop spans 14 amino acids. Losses at the gene ends were 3 bases for V and 8 bases for J; bases not matched to a gene: 2. Germline V gives CDR1 LNHDA, CDR2 SQIVND (reference sequence). CDR3 coding DNA: TGTGCCAGTAGTATCTGGGACAGGGGGGAAAAACTGTTTTTT. Its protein product is CASSIWDRGEKLFF.

The gene calls are TRBV7-9 and TRBJ2-1; D uncertain. The V gene's germline CDR1 is SEHNR and CDR2 FQNEAQ (reference sequence). With 1 base removed from V and 4 bases from J, the gap between germline ends came to 14 bases. The CDR3 spans 16 residues. The CDR3 region is CASSLGIGSNYNEQFF. In nucleotides, the CDR3 is TGTGCCAGCAGCTTAGGGATAGGGTCGAATTACAATGAGCAGTTCTTC.

Worth noting for this clone: This may stem from a read error, because a much larger clone lies one nucleotide away. The chain has TRBV14 and TRBJ1-3; D is perhaps TRBD1 (6 bases). The CDR3 is 15 amino acids. Germline CDR1 is SGHDN and CDR2 is FVKESK. CDR3 DNA sequence: TGTGCCAGCAGCCAAGAAGGGACATGGGGAAACACCATGTATTTT. Protein: CASSQEGTWGNTMYF.

Of note for this clone: A read error is the likely source, as a far larger clone sits one nucleotide away. This sample also contains other DNA sequences that code for the same CDR3. The chain has TRBV27 and TRBJ1-5; 8 nucleotides align to TRBD1. There are 14 residues in the CDR3. CDR1 and CDR2 from the germline V gene are MNHEY and SMNVEV (reference sequence). CDR3 nucleotide sequence: TGTGCCAGTAGTTCTCACGACAGGGGACAGCCCCAGCATTTT. It translates to CASSSHDRGQPQHF.

J is TRBJ2-5 and V is TRBV2; no clear D. Germline CDR1 SNHLY, CDR2 FYNNEI. The CDR3 covers 15 residues. V was pared by 4 bases and J by 4 bases, with 16 bases between. The CDR3 protein is CASSVESGSRETQYF. CDR3 sequence (DNA): TGTGCCAGCAGTGTGGAAAGTGGTTCGCGAGAGACCCAGTACTTC.

The chain links TRBV4-3 to TRBJ2-2, with D possibly called TRBD1 or TRBD2 (5 bases each). The V gene's germline CDR1 is LGHNA and CDR2 YSLEER. The CDR3 spans 16 residues. Trimming removed 1 base at V and 2 bases at J, with 11 bases between. Here the CDR3 reads CASSQVWDQNTGELFF. Here the CDR3 DNA reads TGCGCCAGCAGCCAAGTTTGGGACCAAAACACCGGGGAGCTGTTTTTT.

For this clone: Since a far larger clone is one base different, this is likely a read error. The V call is TRBV25-1, the J call TRBJ1-3, with D possibly TRBD1 on 6 matching bases. The germline gives CDR1 MGHDK, CDR2 SYGVNS. CDR3 length: 13 amino acids. The CDR3, as DNA: TGTGCCTGCAGTGAACAGGGTGGAAACACCATATATTTT. Protein product: CACSEQGGNTIYF.

This clone appeared a few times. The chain employs TRBV7-6 and TRBJ2-2; D is uncertain. Trimming left V 0 bases short and J 8 bases short, with 7 bases between. CDR3 length: 13 amino acids. CDR1 and CDR2 from the germline V gene are SGHVS and FNYEAQ. The CDR3 region is CASSLALGGELFF. In nucleotides, the CDR3 is TGTGCCAGCAGCTTAGCCCTGGGGGGGGAGCTGTTTTTT.

CDR3 residues: CASSLNPEGGGRQPQHF. CDR3 bases: TGTGCCAGCAGCTTAAACCCCGAGGGGGGGGGACGTCAGCCCCAGCATTTT. The chain uses TRBV7-3 and TRBJ1-5; maybe TRBD1 (6 bases). Germline V gene sequence: CDR1 SGHTA, CDR2 FQGTGA. Trimming took off 1 base at V and 6 bases at J, with 19 bases between the two ends. The CDR3 extends over 17 amino acids.

About this clone: The junction and the germline gene differ at one end; a read error may be behind it. The V and J genes are TRBV28 and TRBJ1-5; D not resolved. Germline values: CDR1 MDHEN, CDR2 SYDVKM. The CDR3 has 13 amino acids. CDR3: CASSFESKQPQHF. In DNA form, the CDR3 reads TGTGCCAGCAGTTTCGAAAGCAAGCAGCCCCAGCATTTT.

The chain couples TRBV9 to TRBJ2-5, with TRBD1 matching over 7 bases. CDR1 is SGDLS and CDR2 is YYNGEE in the germline V gene. V shed 10 bases, J shed 1 base, and the junction held 13 bases outside the gene matches. The CDR3 covers 15 residues. The CDR3 nucleotides are TGTGCCCGCCCGAGGGACAGAGGGATCCAAGAGACCCAGTACTTC. It specifies CARPRDRGIQETQYF.

V usage is TRBV7-8 and J usage is TRBJ1-1; D might be TRBD1 (6 bases). Trimming cost V 1 base and J 7 bases, with 10 bases left between them. The CDR3 sequence is 13 residues long. The germline gives CDR1 SGHVS, CDR2 FQNEAQ. CDR3 bases: TGTGCCAGCAGCTTAGACAGGGTTAGTGAAGCTTTCTTT. Translated, it gives CASSLDRVSEAFF.

This clone was seen a single time. The chain uses TRBV5-1 and TRBJ2-2; 9 bases are a match to TRBD2. The J segment lost 1 base and the V segment lost 1 base, leaving 8 bases of the junction unmatched. CDR1 and CDR2 (germline): SGHRS, YFSETQ. The CDR3 covers 18 residues. CDR3 in DNA: TGCGCCAGCAGCTTGTGGGGCCCAGCGGGAGGGAACACCGGGGAGCTGTTTTTT. It specifies CASSLWGPAGGNTGELFF.

This chain joins TRBV7-8 and TRBJ1-5; D gene ambiguous. This CDR3 is 15 amino acids long. The germline gives CDR1 SGHVS, CDR2 FQNEAQ. Trimming shortened V by 1 base and J by 7 bases, and 14 bases separated the two germline ends. The CDR3: CASSLDSAQGQPQHF. The CDR3 DNA is TGTGCCAGCAGCTTAGATTCGGCCCAAGGCCAGCCCCAGCATTTT.

This rearrangement joins TRBV28 to TRBJ1-1; D call uncertain. The CDR3 has 12 residues. Germline V CDR1 and CDR2: MDHEN, SYDVKM. Trimming cost V 10 bases and J 0 bases, with 9 bases left between them. DNA for the CDR3: TGTGCCACGAAGGTCGTGAACACTGAAGCTTTCTTT. Translated, it gives CATKVVNTEAFF.

This sequence joins TRBV11-2 and TRBJ2-7; 14 bases map to TRBD2. The CDR3 has 16 amino acids. Germline assignment: CDR1 SGHAT and CDR2 FQNNGV. The trim removed 5 bases at V and 4 bases at J, leaving 7 bases unmatched. The CDR3 spells CASSLRRTSGRYEQYF. CDR3 DNA: TGTGCCAGCAGCCTTAGGCGGACTAGCGGGAGGTACGAGCAGTACTTC.

The chain has TRBV28 and TRBJ1-2, with no clear D. V shed 6 bases and J shed 3 bases, with 11 bases lying between them. The CDR3 totals 13 residues. From germline, CDR1 is MDHEN and CDR2 SYDVKM. CDR3 coding DNA: TGTGCCAGCAGCCCTGGACGGCACTATGGCTACACCTTC. Translated, it gives CASSPGRHYGYTF.

The genes are TRBV30 and TRBJ1-1, with 8 positions matching TRBD1. J gave up 4 bases and V 8 bases, and 6 bases lay outside the gene matches. Germline CDR1 is GTSNPN and CDR2 is SVGIG (reference sequence). The CDR3 covers 12 residues. The CDR3 here is CAGSRGPTEAFF. CDR3 sequence (DNA): TGTGCCGGCTCCAGGGGGCCCACTGAAGCTTTCTTT.

The gene calls are TRBV5-4 and TRBJ2-7, with D perhaps matching TRBD2 (6 bases). CDR1 and CDR2 (germline): SGHNT, YYREEE (reference sequence). The V end lost 2 bases, the J end lost 3 bases, and 15 bases lay between the germline ends. The CDR3 covers 15 residues. CDR3 residues: CASSLELAPYYEQYF. The CDR3 nucleotides read TGTGCCAGCAGCTTAGAACTAGCACCTTACTACGAGCAGTACTTC.

Concerning this clone: The sample holds other DNA sequences that translate to the same CDR3. The chain uses TRBV5-4 and TRBJ2-5, with unresolved D. Trimming stripped 4 bases from V and 1 base from J, with 2 bases between. CDR1 SGHNT and CDR2 YYREEE come from the germline V gene (reference sequence). This CDR3 is 11 amino acids long. Here the CDR3 DNA reads TGTGCCAGCAGCGCCCAAGAGACCCAGTACTTC. It is translated as CASSAQETQYF.

The V gene is TRBV11-2, the J gene TRBJ1-1, with no clear D. The CDR3 is made up of 14 amino acids. Germline CDR1 SGHAT, CDR2 FQNNGV. With 2 bases removed from V and 1 base from J, the gap between germline ends came to 8 bases. The CDR3, as DNA: TGTGCCAGCAGCTTAATCGTGCGGAACACTGAAGCTTTCTTT. Translating gives CASSLIVRNTEAFF.

The chain joins TRBV28 to TRBJ2-5; 7 nucleotides match TRBD2. The J call may be mistaken, given a closer DNA end match to TRBJ2-7. In germline, CDR1 is MDHEN, CDR2 SYDVKM. The CDR3 runs to 15 residues. CDR3 nucleotides: TGTGCCAGCAGTTTGCCGCGGGAGTTGGGAAACGAGCAGTACTTC. Amino acids: CASSLPRELGNEQYF.

The rearrangement uses TRBV5-1 and TRBJ1-2; 8 bases match TRBD1. The CDR3 has 15 amino acids. Germline V gene sequence: CDR1 SGHRS, CDR2 YFSETQ. The V segment lost 0 bases and the J segment 5 bases; nucleotides outside the gene matches: 6. As DNA, the CDR3 is TGCGCCAGCAGCTTGGATAGGACAGGGATATATGGCTACACCTTC. Translated: CASSLDRTGIYGYTF. The full variable domain, rest sourced from reference TRBV5-1 and TRBJ1-2, is KAGVTQTPRYLIKTRGQQVTLSCSPISGHRSVSWYQQTPGQGLQFLFEYFSETQRNKGNFPGRFSGRQFSNSRSEMNVSTLELGDSALYLCASSLDRTGIYGYTFGSGTRLTVV.